Described below is a single T cell receptor (beta chain) sequence and its context. TCRdb keeps only in-frame clones here, not all; method: immunoSEQ multiplex PCR. The sample yields 150,000 to 200,000 clones, approximately 90% seen once. V lost 4 bases, J lost 3 bases, and 17 bases lay in between. Germline loops: CDR1 SGDLS, CDR2 YYNGEE. CDR3 length: 16 amino acids. This record belongs to a study of T cell responses to AZD1222 COVID-19 vaccine. This clonotype was sampled from an adult who received the AZD1222 COVID-19 vaccine. The chain couples TRBV9 to TRBJ2-1, with TRBD2 as a possible D gene (6 bases). Sequenced here: peripheral blood, sampled 28 days after the second AZD1222 dose. As DNA, the CDR3 is TGTGCCAGCAGCCCACAACCCGGGACTGTCTACAATGAGCAGTTCTTC. It translates to CASSPQPGTVYNEQFF.